This T cell receptor (beta chain) was found in a study of blood T cell repertoires in COVID-19. Looking at the study overall: T cells, B-cell-depleted T cells, or PBMCs provided the cDNA or gDNA that served as material.

The CDR3 covers 13 residues. Germline V gene sequence: CDR1 GTSNPN, CDR2 SVGIG (reference sequence). V lost 4 bases, J lost 2 bases, and 12 bases lay in between. Libraries were prepared by immunoSEQ multiplex PCR; TCRdb keeps only in-frame clonotypes and omits some of them. The repertoire holds more than 400,000 clones, with about 90% as singletons. The chain couples TRBV30 to TRBJ2-7, with TRBD2 as a possible D gene (6 bases). Sequences were obtained from PBMCs or T cells enriched from blood (not recorded which). The receptor comes from a young man who had recovered from COVID-19. The CDR3 DNA reads as TGTGCCTGGAATATCCGGGAGCCCTACGAGCAGTACTTC. Protein sequence: CAWNIREPYEQYF.